Presented here are 15 T cell receptor beta chains from one specimen sequenced in a study of monozygotic twins with inflammatory bowel disease. TCRdb re-called the 5' RACE reads, yielding one record per CDR3 amino acid sequence without DNA. This listing includes about 380,000 distinct CDR3 sequences. Sequenced: blood. These receptors were taken from a human donor with ulcerative colitis or Crohn's disease, or a healthy co-twin of an affected twin (not recorded which).

This CDR3 reads CASGEVGETQYF. The chain couples TRBV5-1 to TRBJ2-5. This CDR3 is 12 amino acids long. The germline CDR1 and CDR2 sequences are SGHRS and YFSETQ.

This sequence joins TRBV18 and TRBJ1-5; checking the TCRdb D call of TRBD1 is not possible without DNA. The CDR3 runs 15 residues. CDR1 and CDR2 (germline): KGHSH, LQKENI. CDR3 sequence: CASSPGTTSNQPQHF.

The chain joins TRBV10-3 to TRBJ2-5. From germline, CDR1 is ENHRY and CDR2 SYGVKD. CDR3 length: 11 amino acids. CDR3 sequence reads: CATGRQETQYF.

The V gene is TRBV11-2, the J gene TRBJ1-2. CDR3 size: 15 residues. Germline CDR1 is SGHAT and CDR2 is FQNNGV. This CDR3 reads CASSLLGLGNYGYTF. Complete variable domain (other parts from reference TRBV11-2 and TRBJ1-2): EAGVAQSPRYKIIEKRQSVAFWCNPISGHATLYWYQQILGQGPKLLIQFQNNGVVDDSQLPKDRFSAERLKGVDSTLKIQPAKLEDSAVYLCASSLLGLGNYGYTFGSGTRLTVV.

The CDR3 is CASSARGMEYGYTF. The rearrangement uses TRBV9 and TRBJ1-2; TCRdb's D gene call, TRBD1, goes unchecked for lack of DNA. The CDR3 runs to 14 residues. Germline V gene sequence: CDR1 SGDLS, CDR2 YYNGEE.

The chain carries TRBV7-9 and TRBJ2-2. The CDR3 has 14 residues. Germline CDR1 reads SEHNR; CDR2 reads FQNEAQ (reference sequence). The CDR3 spells CASSLSAGTGELFF.

The chain is built from TRBV4-2 and TRBJ2-4; lacking DNA, the TRBD2 call made by TCRdb goes unchecked. The germline V gene encodes CDR1 LGHNA and CDR2 YNFKEQ. The CDR3 runs to 16 residues. CDR3 sequence: CASSQEGGLAKNIQYF.

The CDR3 here is CASSSSGELFF. The genes are TRBV6-5 and TRBJ2-2. Germline V gene data show CDR1 as MNHEY and CDR2 as SVGAGI. This CDR3 has 11 residues.

The chain recombines TRBV5-4 with TRBJ2-5. Germline-derived CDR1 and CDR2 are SGHNT and YYREEE (reference sequence). The CDR3 has 15 amino acids. This CDR3 is CASSLGMELGGAQYF.

V is TRBV12-3 or TRBV12-4 and J is TRBJ2-1. The CDR3 spans 14 residues. Here the CDR3 reads CASSSERPYNEQFF.

This sequence joins TRBV4-2 and TRBJ1-5. Germline V lookup: CDR1 LGHNA, CDR2 YNFKEQ. The CDR3 has 18 residues. CDR3 in amino acids: CASSQDLRDPDSNQPQHF.

The chain employs TRBV5-1 and TRBJ1-1; the D call from TCRdb, TRBD1, cannot be confirmed without DNA. The CDR3 sequence is 13 residues long. CDR1 and CDR2 from the germline V gene are SGHRS and YFSETQ. This CDR3 reads CASSLGDRYEAFF.

CDR3 amino acids: CASSSGRTDDNSPLHF. The rearrangement joins TRBV7-9 to TRBJ1-6; TCRdb indicates TRBD1, and absent DNA this call remains unverified. CDR3 length: 16 residues. The germline V gene has CDR1 SEHNR and CDR2 FQNEAQ (reference sequence).

This chain links TRBV7-9 with TRBJ1-2; TCRdb designates TRBD1, a call that cannot be tested without DNA. Germline V gene lookup returns CDR1 SEHNR and CDR2 FQNEAQ (reference sequence). This CDR3 comprises 15 residues. CDR3 in amino acids: CASIPPGTANYGYTF.

The chain joins TRBV6-5 to TRBJ2-1; TCRdb proposes TRBD2, but this gene call is untestable without DNA. Germline lookup yields CDR1 MNHEY and CDR2 SVGAGI. This CDR3 region has 16 residues. CDR3 region: CASSYGGALSYNEQFF.